At least ten counts were recorded for the clone carrying this T cell receptor beta chain. A J-beta primer mix and a sample-barcoded 5' primer were used in a second PCR of about 7 to 12 cycles. MiXCR was run by TCRdb on the 5' RACE reads, yielding one entry per CDR3 protein. The sample includes 700,000 to 950,000 distinct CDR3 sequences, roughly 44% of them seen just once. The entry originates in a study of blood T cells in healthy people across ages. Germline CDR1 LGHNA, CDR2 YNFKEQ. The ends lost 4 bases at V and 3 bases at J; junction bases unmatched: 1. The CDR3 covers 14 residues. The clonotype comes from a woman aged 55 to 70 in good health. The chain links TRBV4-2 to TRBJ2-1; the match to TRBD1 covers 9 bases. Sequencing was performed on blood. In DNA, the CDR3 is TGTGCCAGCAGCCCGGGACAGGGCTACAATGAGCAGTTCTTC. This gives the protein CASSPGQGYNEQFF.